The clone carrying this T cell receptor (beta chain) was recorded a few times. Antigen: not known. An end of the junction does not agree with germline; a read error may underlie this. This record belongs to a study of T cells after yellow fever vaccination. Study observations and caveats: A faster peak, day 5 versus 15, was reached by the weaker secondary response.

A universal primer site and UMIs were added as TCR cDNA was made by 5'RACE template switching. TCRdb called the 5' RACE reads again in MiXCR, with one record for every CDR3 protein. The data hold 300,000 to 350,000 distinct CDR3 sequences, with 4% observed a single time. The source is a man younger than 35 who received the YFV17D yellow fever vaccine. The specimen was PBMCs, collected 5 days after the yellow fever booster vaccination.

For the CDR3, the DNA is TGTGCCAGCAGCGAAGACCCGCCGGGATTTAACTATGGCTACACCTTC. Its translation is CASSEDPPGFNYGYTF. V is TRBV3-1 and J is TRBJ1-2; unclear D gene. The CDR3 runs to 16 residues. Germline lookup yields CDR1 LGHDT and CDR2 YNNKEL (reference sequence). Filled out from reference TRBV3-1 and TRBJ1-2, the complete variable domain reads DTAVSQTPKYLVTQMGNDKSIKCEQNLGHDTMYWYKQDSKKFLKIMFSYNNKELIINETVPNRFSPKSPDKAHLNLHINSLELGDSAVYFCASSEDPPGFNYGYTFGSGTRLTVV.